These 6 T cell receptor beta chains were all obtained from the same sample, sequenced in a study of cytomegalovirus exposure and HLA in healthy donors. The primer mix had 60 Vbeta and 13 Jbeta primers. This table comes from immunoSEQ multiplex PCR, and its TCRdb copy is limited to in-frame clones, with some not included. Of approximately 140,000 clones listed, over 60% are singletons. Sequencing used PBMCs. The receptors were gathered from a woman aged 60-75 years in good health and CMV-seronegative.

This rearrangement joins TRBV5-4 to TRBJ2-5, with 9 bases matching TRBD2. The CDR3 covers 12 residues. Germline V lookup: CDR1 SGHNT, CDR2 YYREEE (reference sequence). The V segment lost 9 bases and the J segment 1 base; nucleotides outside the gene matches: 1. CDR3 protein: CATSGVQETQYF. CDR3 DNA sequence: TGTGCCACTAGCGGGGTCCAAGAGACCCAGTACTTC.

V is TRBV5-1 and J is TRBJ2-1; D perhaps matches TRBD2 (5 bases). The CDR3 consists of 16 residues. The V gene's germline CDR1 is SGHRS and CDR2 YFSETQ. The V gene lost 0 bases and the J gene lost 6 bases, with 16 bases spanning the gap. CDR3 region: CASSLAVSPGGNEQFF. The CDR3 DNA follows: TGCGCCAGCAGCTTGGCTGTTAGCCCCGGAGGCAATGAGCAGTTCTTC.

This chain joins TRBV6-5 and TRBJ1-5, with D unresolved. CDR3 length: 14 residues. Germline V gene lookup returns CDR1 MNHEY and CDR2 SVGAGI. V shed 2 bases and J shed 2 bases, with 7 bases lying between them. The CDR3 DNA reads as TGTGCCAGCAGTTACGGGAGGGGCAATCAGCCCCAGCATTTT. It yields the protein CASSYGRGNQPQHF.

This clone was detected only a few times. The V call is TRBV14, the J call TRBJ1-4; 8 nucleotides line up with TRBD1. Germline loops: CDR1 SGHDN, CDR2 FVKESK. This CDR3 spans 15 amino acids. V lost 2 bases, J lost 8 bases, and 7 bases stayed unmatched. The CDR3 region is CASSQKQGAGEKLFF. The CDR3 nucleotides are TGTGCCAGCAGCCAAAAGCAGGGGGCTGGGGAAAAACTGTTTTTT.

This clone has only one observation. The chain has TRBV7-2 and TRBJ2-3; TRBD1 agrees at 7 bases. CDR1 and CDR2 from the germline V gene are SGHTA and FQGNSA. The CDR3 runs to 14 residues. Germline trimming cut 5 bases from V and 4 bases from J; bases unmatched to any gene: 6. The CDR3 coding sequence is TGTGCCAGCAGCCGACAGGGTTCGTCAGATACGCAGTATTTT. Translated, it gives CASSRQGSSDTQYF.

V is TRBV28 and J is TRBJ1-2; TRBD1 aligns across 7 bases. Germline CDR1 is MDHEN and CDR2 is SYDVKM. The CDR3 runs to 15 residues. Trimming at V came to 5 bases and at J to 8 bases, leaving 14 bases not matched to a gene. The DNA of the CDR3 is TGTGCCAGCAGTCTACCAGGGGGTCTATTCCCCGGCTACACCTTC. Translated, it gives CASSLPGGLFPGYTF.